This T cell receptor beta chain was sequenced in a study of CD8+ T cells in alopecia areata. Sequencing used cDNA as its template, made by extracting RNA and reverse transcribing it. The table came from immunoSEQ multiplex PCR; TCRdb's copy has only in-frame clones and leaves some out. In the table there are about 250,000 clones, 50% to 75% of which are singletons. Unmatched junction bases numbered 4, after V lost 4 bases and J lost 0 bases. The CDR3 covers 17 residues. Germline loops: CDR1 MNHEY, CDR2 SMNVEV (reference sequence). Indicated treatment: oral pan-JAK inhibitor, 5-10 mg twice daily. This clonotype originated in a human donor with alopecia areata. The J gene is TRBJ2-6, the V gene TRBV27; 9 positions agree with TRBD1. Specimen: CD4+ T cells sorted from blood, collected around week 53, from a patient treated with tofacitinib. Written as DNA, the CDR3 is TGTGCCAGCAGTTGGGGGACAGGGACCTCTGGGGCCAACGTCCTGACTTTC. Amino acids: CASSWGTGTSGANVLTF.